These T cell receptor beta chains were read from a single sample in a study of blood T cell repertoires in COVID-19. Clones were read by immunoSEQ multiplex PCR, and TCRdb kept only the in-frame ones, dropping some. The data contain a few hundred thousand clones, about 83% of them singletons. The sequencing sample was made of PBMCs or T cells enriched from blood (not recorded which). These receptors came from a woman aged 50 to 60 who had recovered from COVID-19. The CDR3 runs from the conserved cysteine through the conserved F or W. Each record gives: clone size, J gene, D gene, V gene, CDR3 DNA, CDR3 protein. The D gene is left open where the match is weak. A clone size is listed for some rows: how often the clone was seen (once, few, many), or a class if it is expanded.

>few|TRBJ1-3|.|TRBV5-1
TGCGCCAGCAGGCAGATCTCTGGAAACACCATATATTTT
CASRQISGNTIYF
>.|TRBJ1-2|.|TRBV28
TGTGCCAGCGCCGACAGCAACTATGGCTACACCTTC
CASADSNYGYTF
>.|TRBJ1-2|.|TRBV5-1
TGCGCCAGCAGCTTCGACAACGACTATGGCTACACCTTC
CASSFDNDYGYTF
>.|TRBJ1-1|TRBD1|TRBV30
TGTGCCTGGAGGCCGGGACAGCAGAACACTGAAGCTTTCTTT
CAWRPGQQNTEAFF
>.|TRBJ2-3|.|TRBV2
TGTGCCAGCACGAGGGATACGCAGTATTTT
CASTRDTQYF
>.|TRBJ2-6|.|TRBV2
TGTGCCAGCAATGCTATGGCCAGGGGGGCCAACGTCCTGACTTTC
CASNAMARGANVLTF
>.|TRBJ1-1|.|TRBV7-6
TGTGCCAGCAGCTTAGCGCTTGGGCGTGAAGCTTTCTTT
CASSLALGREAFF
>.|TRBJ1-6|.|TRBV28
TGTGCCAGCAGTCCCTCAGGGTCCTATAATTCACCCCTCCACTTT
CASSPSGSYNSPLHF
>.|TRBJ1-5|TRBD1|TRBV7-9
TGTGCCAGCAGCCCGACAGGGGGAGGTCAGCCCCAGCATTTT
CASSPTGGGQPQHF
>.|TRBJ1-6|.|TRBV6-5
TGTGCCAGCAGCACGACAACAGGGAAAGGAACACCCCTCCACTTT
CASSTTTGKGTPLHF
>once|TRBJ1-3|TRBD1|TRBV13
TGTGCCAGCAGCTCTTACAGGGGGCTTGGAAACACCATATATTTT
CASSSYRGLGNTIYF